This T cell receptor (beta chain) was sequenced in a study of blood T cell repertoires in COVID-19. Study background: Samples taken during acute and convalescent COVID-19 were collected in the United States, Italy and Spain. From T cells, B-cell-depleted T cells, or PBMCs came the material, which was cDNA or gDNA.

Original processing methods: By means of reference gene primer amplification, nucleated cell counts were estimated. Produced via immunoSEQ multiplex PCR; TCRdb's table is partial and in-frame only. V and J calls and clone size are those listed in that table; D and trimming were worked out from the DNA. In the table there are 35,000 to 50,000 clones, around 90% of which are singletons. CDR3 size: 15 residues. The germline V gene has CDR1 SGHRS and CDR2 YFSETQ. Trimming took 0 bases from V and 7 from J, leaving 14 bases between them. Sequencing was done on a sample of peripheral blood. This rearrangement joins TRBV5-1 to TRBJ2-1; D possibly corresponds to TRBD1 (6 bases). This sequence originates from a woman of 80 years or more with active COVID-19. The chain's CDR3 is CASSLEGRGGNEQFF. CDR3 bases: TGCGCCAGCAGCTTGGAGGGAAGAGGGGGTAATGAGCAGTTCTTC. The full variable domain, completed using reference TRBV5-1 and TRBJ2-1, is KAGVTQTPRYLIKTRGQQVTLSCSPISGHRSVSWYQQTPGQGLQFLFEYFSETQRNKGNFPGRFSGRQFSNSRSEMNVSTLELGDSALYLCASSLEGRGGNEQFFGPGTRLTVL.